One sample yielded the 5 T cell receptor beta chains listed below, sequenced in a study of shared clonotypes between healthy human individuals. TCRdb keeps only in-frame clones here, not all; method: immunoSEQ multiplex PCR. The repertoire consists of about 2,200,000 clones, with 85% to 95% occurring once and the leading ten covering 1.5% to 2%. In the naive CD8 group, cells lacked CD45RO and were positively selected for CCR7, so terminally differentiated effector memory CD45RA+ cells were left out. Sequences were obtained from naive CD8+ T cells from PBMCs. The receptors originated from a man between 18 and 29 years old in good health. Some clones in this sample may be carry-over from other donors' samples.

This rearrangement joins TRBV5-6 to TRBJ2-7, with D hard to call. Trimming shortened V by 1 base and J by 9 bases, and 17 bases separated the two germline ends. The CDR3 is 14 amino acids. CDR1 is SGHDT, CDR2 YYEEEE, per germline. CDR3 bases: TGTGCCAGCAGCTTGAGAGGTCCCTACGAGGTGCAGTACTTC. Amino acids: CASSLRGPYEVQYF.

The genes are TRBV27 and TRBJ1-2; weak D call: TRBD1 (6 bases). The CDR3 is 12 residues long. The V and J ends lost 4 bases and 6 bases respectively, with 9 bases between them. Germline V lookup: CDR1 MNHEY, CDR2 SMNVEV (reference sequence). As DNA, the CDR3 is TGTGCCAGCAGTTCGACAGGACATGGCTACACCTTC. Protein product: CASSSTGHGYTF.

The genes are TRBV7-7 and TRBJ2-1; D is undetermined. Germline assignment: CDR1 SSHAT and CDR2 FNYEAQ (reference sequence). The V and J ends lost 3 bases and 10 bases respectively, with 13 bases between them. This CDR3 is built from 13 residues. In nucleotides, the CDR3 is TGTGCCAGCAGCTTGAGTATCAACGAAGAGCAGTTCTTC. Translated: CASSLSINEEQFF.

This chain uses TRBV5-1 with TRBJ2-3; D gene ambiguous. The CDR3 runs to 15 residues. Trimming took 3 bases from V and 3 from J, leaving 14 bases between them. Germline CDR1 reads SGHRS; CDR2 reads YFSETQ. In DNA form, the CDR3 reads TGCGCCAGCAGCTCATTGATAGGAAGAACAGATACGCAGTATTTT. Amino acids: CASSSLIGRTDTQYF.

This clone was seen once. V and J are TRBV27 and TRBJ2-7; the match to TRBD1 covers 9 bases. The germline V gene encodes CDR1 MNHEY and CDR2 SMNVEV (reference sequence). CDR3 length: 17 residues. The J segment lost 9 bases and the V segment lost 0 bases, leaving 15 bases of the junction unmatched. CDR3 nucleotides: TGTGCCAGCAGTTTATCCCCAGGGACAGGGAGAAGGGGTGGGCAGTACTTC. It encodes CASSLSPGTGRRGGQYF.